The rows below give T cell receptor beta chains drawn from one sample of a study of blood T cell repertoires in COVID-19. Repertoires were generated with immunoSEQ multiplex PCR, while TCRdb's copy carries only in-frame clones and drops some. This table has hundreds of thousands of clones, around 88% appearing once. The sequenced sample was peripheral blood. The receptor source for this set is a woman in her fifties or sixties with COVID-19, enrolled during active disease. Both conserved end residues are part of each CDR3. D genes are given only for firm matches. Clone size is not always given. Where it is, it says once, few, many or a class for expanded clones.

d_gene: .; j_gene: TRBJ2-1; abundance: .; v_gene: TRBV5-8; CDR3aa: CASRLRGSNEQFF; CDR3nt: TGTGCCAGCCGACTTCGGGGATCGAATGAGCAGTTCTTC
d_gene: TRBD2; j_gene: TRBJ2-7; abundance: few; v_gene: TRBV6-5; CDR3aa: CASRALSGGAEEQYF; CDR3nt: TGTGCCAGCAGGGCTCTTAGCGGGGGGGCGGAGGAGCAGTACTTC
d_gene: .; j_gene: TRBJ1-2; abundance: .; v_gene: TRBV5-6; CDR3aa: CASSQTTGGYGYTF; CDR3nt: TGTGCCAGCAGCCAGACGACAGGCGGCTATGGCTACACCTTC
d_gene: .; j_gene: TRBJ1-1; abundance: .; v_gene: TRBV6-1; CDR3aa: CASSEQINTEAFF; CDR3nt: TGTGCCAGCAGTGAACAGATTAACACTGAAGCTTTCTTT
d_gene: TRBD1; j_gene: TRBJ1-1; abundance: .; v_gene: TRBV28; CDR3aa: CASSSTGQTEAFF; CDR3nt: TGTGCCAGCAGTTCCACGGGACAGACTGAAGCTTTCTTT
d_gene: .; j_gene: TRBJ2-7; abundance: .; v_gene: TRBV6-4; CDR3aa: CASSDSREGVNEQYF; CDR3nt: TGTGCCAGCAGTGACTCGCGCGAGGGGGTCAACGAGCAGTACTTC
d_gene: .; j_gene: TRBJ2-1; abundance: once; v_gene: TRBV7-9; CDR3aa: CASSPDNPNEQFF; CDR3nt: TGTGCCAGCAGCCCCGACAACCCCAATGAGCAGTTCTTC
d_gene: TRBD1; j_gene: TRBJ1-1; abundance: few; v_gene: TRBV25-1; CDR3aa: CASSTPPGQGAGYTEAFF; CDR3nt: TGTGCCAGCAGTACTCCCCCGGGACAGGGGGCAGGGTACACTGAAGCTTTCTTT
d_gene: .; j_gene: TRBJ1-5; abundance: .; v_gene: TRBV30; CDR3aa: CAWSVQTGRNQPQHF; CDR3nt: TGTGCCTGGAGTGTACAGACAGGACGAAATCAGCCCCAGCATTTT
d_gene: .; j_gene: TRBJ2-2; abundance: few; v_gene: TRBV18; CDR3aa: CASSKDSPTGELFF; CDR3nt: TGTGCCAGCTCAAAGGATAGCCCCACCGGGGAGCTGTTTTTT